Below are 23 T cell receptor beta chains sequenced from a single sample in a study of shared clonotypes between healthy human individuals. Generated by immunoSEQ multiplex PCR, the TCRdb table keeps only in-frame clones and is missing some. The data show around 600,000 clones, roughly 95% seen once. The naive CD8 fraction comprised CD45RO-negative cells positively selected for CCR7 and excluded terminally differentiated effector memory CD45RA+ cells. Sequences were obtained from naive CD8+ T cells sorted from blood. These receptors all stem from a woman in her thirties in good health.

CDR3 loop: CASSLGPGQADPSNYGYTF. The CDR3 nucleotides read TGTGCCAGCAGTCTGGGTCCGGGACAGGCAGATCCCTCTAACTATGGCTACACCTTC. The V call is TRBV27, the J call TRBJ1-2, with 8 bases matching TRBD1. CDR1 is MNHEY, CDR2 SMNVEV, per germline (reference sequence). Unmatched junction bases numbered 17, after V lost 5 bases and J lost 0 bases. The CDR3 extends over 19 amino acids.

The CDR3 DNA reads TGTGCCAGCAGTTCAGGACAGGGCTATCAGCCCCAGCATTTT. Its translation: CASSSGQGYQPQHF. The V call is TRBV6-5, the J call TRBJ1-5; TRBD1 matches 8 bases. The CDR3 covers 14 residues. From germline, CDR1 is MNHEY and CDR2 SVGAGI. The J segment lost 5 bases and the V segment lost 4 bases, leaving 4 bases of the junction unmatched.

The chain carries TRBV27 and TRBJ2-2; maybe TRBD1 (6 bases). Germline V CDR1 and CDR2: MNHEY, SMNVEV (reference sequence). V was pared by 5 bases and J by 0 bases, with 13 bases between. The CDR3 loop spans 16 amino acids. CDR3 nucleotides: TGTGCCAGCAGTGAGCAGGGGTCCGCGAACACCGGGGAGCTGTTTTTT. Its protein is CASSEQGSANTGELFF.

CDR3 DNA sequence: TGTGCCAGCAGCCAAGCACGGAGAATGAACACTGAAGCTTTCTTT. Residues: CASSQARRMNTEAFF. The chain carries TRBV28 and TRBJ1-1, with unresolved D. The CDR3 loop spans 15 amino acids. Germline lookup yields CDR1 MDHEN and CDR2 SYDVKM. Trimming shortened V by 6 bases and J by 0 bases, and 14 bases separated the two germline ends. Full variable domain (rest looked up from reference TRBV28 and TRBJ1-1): DVKVTQSSRYLVKRTGEKVFLECVQDMDHENMFWYRQDPGLGLRLIYFSYDVKMKEKGDIPEGYSVSREKKERFSLILESASTNQTSMYLCASSQARRMNTEAFFGQGTRLTVV.

CDR3 amino acids: CASRVASSYNEQFF. The CDR3 bases are TGTGCCAGCCGGGTGGCGAGCTCCTACAATGAGCAGTTCTTC. The chain combines TRBV27 with TRBJ2-1; D gene ambiguous. The V and J ends lost 8 bases and 0 bases respectively, with 11 bases between them. Germline CDR1 and CDR2: MNHEY and SMNVEV (reference sequence). The CDR3 has 14 residues.

J is TRBJ2-7 and V is TRBV9; D could derive from TRBD1 or TRBD2 (5 bases each). This CDR3 is 15 amino acids long. The germline V and J ends were trimmed by 7 bases and 0 bases, with 17 bases remaining between them. Germline loops: CDR1 SGDLS, CDR2 YYNGEE. The chain's CDR3 is CASSLWAGSSYEQYF. The CDR3 bases are TGTGCCAGCTCCCTGTGGGCAGGGAGCTCCTACGAGCAGTACTTC.

The chain has TRBV29-1 and TRBJ1-1; no clear D gene. Germline values: CDR1 SQVTM, CDR2 ANQGSEA. The CDR3 is made up of 10 amino acids. Between the trimmed V and J ends, which lost 4 bases and 6 bases, there was a span of 6 bases. CDR3 protein: CSVGFPEAFF. The CDR3, as DNA: TGCAGCGTTGGCTTTCCTGAAGCTTTCTTT.

CDR3 DNA: TGTGCCAGCAGCGTAAGCACTAGCGGGAGCTACGAGCAGTACTTC. Amino acids: CASSVSTSGSYEQYF. The genes are TRBV27 and TRBJ2-7, with 11 bases lining up with TRBD2. Germline CDR1 is MNHEY and CDR2 is SMNVEV (reference sequence). This CDR3 spans 15 amino acids. The V segment lost 6 bases and the J segment 3 bases; nucleotides outside the gene matches: 7.

The genes are TRBV7-9 and TRBJ1-2, with a possible D match to TRBD1 (5 bases). Germline V gives CDR1 SEHNR, CDR2 FQNEAQ (reference sequence). The ends were cut back, 2 bases at V and 4 bases at J, with 8 bases in the middle. The CDR3 loop spans 13 amino acids. Here the CDR3 reads CASSLRGSYGYTF. In nucleotides, the CDR3 is TGTGCCAGCAGCTTAAGGGGCAGCTATGGCTACACCTTC.

The chain combines TRBV5-1 with TRBJ2-7; D perhaps matches TRBD2 (5 bases). Trimming removed 6 bases from V and 5 bases from J, with 15 bases in between. The CDR3 loop spans 13 amino acids. CDR1 is SGHRS and CDR2 is YFSETQ in the germline V gene. The CDR3 sequence is CASTPRGAHEQYF. DNA of the CDR3: TGCGCCAGCACCCCACGGGGAGCGCACGAGCAGTACTTC.

J is TRBJ1-2 and V is TRBV11-3; D is unresolved. The CDR3 has 15 amino acids. The germline V and J ends were trimmed by 5 bases and 3 bases, with 16 bases remaining between them. Looked up from germline, CDR1 is SGHNT and CDR2 is YENEEA. Written as DNA, the CDR3 is TGTGCCAGCAGCCCCTCAGGCGCCGACCACTATGGCTACACCTTC. Its translation: CASSPSGADHYGYTF.

This rearrangement joins TRBV19 to TRBJ1-1; TRBD1 aligns across 8 bases. V shed 4 bases, J shed 0 bases, and the junction held 10 bases outside the gene matches. The CDR3 totals 17 residues. CDR1 and CDR2 (germline): LNHDA, SQIVND (reference sequence). The CDR3 is CASSRRQSGGLNTEAFF. DNA of the CDR3: TGTGCCAGTAGTAGACGTCAGTCAGGGGGCCTGAACACTGAAGCTTTCTTT.

The chain links TRBV7-9 to TRBJ2-7; TRBD2 is a possible D gene (7 bases). The CDR3 spans 15 residues. V was cut by 5 bases and J by 3 bases, with 17 bases left in between. Germline CDR1 SEHNR, CDR2 FQNEAQ (reference sequence). CDR3 nucleotides: TGTGCCAGCAGCCCGTGGGGGGGCGAGGTCTACGAGCAGTACTTC. This codes for CASSPWGGEVYEQYF.

The V call is TRBV13, the J call TRBJ2-7, with TRBD2 identical over 11 bases. The CDR3 is made up of 18 amino acids. Germline CDR1 and CDR2: PRHDT and FYEKMQ (reference sequence). V lost 3 bases, J lost 0 bases, and 10 bases stayed unmatched. CDR3 loop: CASSLGLAAFGFSYEQYF. Here the CDR3 DNA reads TGTGCCAGCAGCTTGGGACTAGCGGCCTTTGGATTCTCCTACGAGCAGTACTTC. Looking up the rest from reference TRBV13 and TRBJ2-7 gives the full variable domain: AAGVIQSPRHLIKEKRETATLKCYPIPRHDTVYWYQQGPGQDPQFLISFYEKMQSDKGSIPDRFSAQQFSDYHSELNMSSLELGDSALYFCASSLGLAAFGFSYEQYFGPGTRLTVT.

The V and J genes are TRBV27 and TRBJ2-3, with D perhaps TRBD2 (5 bases). The CDR3 runs to 15 residues. Germline V CDR1 and CDR2: MNHEY, SMNVEV (reference sequence). Trimming removed 0 bases at V and 4 bases at J, with 11 bases between. The CDR3 loop is CASSLSPGSADTQYF. CDR3 bases: TGTGCCAGCAGTTTATCGCCGGGAAGTGCAGATACGCAGTATTTT.

The chain uses TRBV29-1 and TRBJ2-1; D gene ambiguous. Germline V gene data show CDR1 as SQVTM and CDR2 as ANQGSEA. Trimming removed 0 bases from V and 2 bases from J, with 11 bases in between. The CDR3 is made up of 15 amino acids. CDR3 coding DNA: TGCAGCGTTGAAGAATTAGGGAACACCTACAATGAGCAGTTCTTC. It translates to CSVEELGNTYNEQFF.

CDR3 residues: CASGAEQYF. CDR3 in DNA: TGTGCCAGCGGCGCCGAGCAGTACTTC. The chain carries TRBV9 and TRBJ2-7; the D is unclear. V was cut by 7 bases and J by 6 bases, with 5 bases left in between. The CDR3 covers 9 residues. CDR1 is SGDLS, CDR2 YYNGEE, per germline.

This clone was detected once. This CDR3 is CASSPNELYEQYF. The CDR3, as DNA: TGTGCCAGCAGTCCAAATGAGCTTTACGAGCAGTACTTC. The chain carries TRBV7-8 and TRBJ2-7; D gene unclear. This CDR3 has 13 amino acids. Germline V gene lookup returns CDR1 SGHVS and CDR2 FQNEAQ. Trimming pared 6 bases from V and 4 bases from J, leaving 13 bases between.

The chain uses TRBV7-3 and TRBJ2-3; 12 bases line up with TRBD2. Germline V lookup: CDR1 SGHTA, CDR2 FQGTGA. CDR3 length: 16 amino acids. J gave up 0 bases and V 5 bases, and 3 bases lay outside the gene matches. CDR3 sequence (DNA): TGTGCCAGCAGCCTAGGACTAGCGGGGAGCACAGATACGCAGTATTTT. This translates into CASSLGLAGSTDTQYF.

The chain has TRBV19 and TRBJ2-2; TRBD2 is a possible D gene (6 bases). Germline values: CDR1 LNHDA, CDR2 SQIVND (reference sequence). Between the trimmed V and J ends, which lost 7 bases and 6 bases, there was a span of 15 bases. The CDR3 runs 14 residues. Here the CDR3 reads CASTLEGGPGELFF. Written as DNA, the CDR3 is TGTGCCAGTACCCTGGAGGGTGGGCCCGGGGAGCTGTTTTTT.

The rearrangement joins TRBV6-5 to TRBJ1-2; D gene ambiguous. The CDR3 is 15 amino acids. Germline V CDR1 and CDR2: MNHEY, SVGAGI. Trimming pared 0 bases from V and 8 bases from J, leaving 16 bases between. The CDR3, as DNA: TGTGCCAGCAGTTACTCCTTTGACGGGATCTTAGGCTACACCTTC. Translated, it gives CASSYSFDGILGYTF.

This rearrangement joins TRBV7-2 to TRBJ2-1; possible D gene TRBD2, 6 bases. Trimming took 2 bases from V and 0 from J, leaving 8 bases between them. There are 15 residues in the CDR3. The germline V gene encodes CDR1 SGHTA and CDR2 FQGNSA. CDR3 sequence: CASSLNGGSYNEQFF. The CDR3 DNA reads as TGTGCCAGCAGCTTAAACGGGGGCTCCTACAATGAGCAGTTCTTC.

The chain carries TRBV5-6 and TRBJ2-7; D may be TRBD1 or TRBD2 (6 bases each). The CDR3 is 14 residues long. Germline CDR1 and CDR2: SGHDT and YYEEEE. Trimming took 0 bases from V and 0 from J, leaving 7 bases between them. CDR3 region: CASSLAGASYEQYF. Here the CDR3 DNA reads TGTGCCAGCAGCTTGGCGGGGGCCTCCTACGAGCAGTACTTC.